Listed here is a single T cell receptor (beta chain). The same CDR3 can be traced to other DNA sequences in this sample. These data are taken from a study of Ad26.COV2.S vaccination and SARS-CoV-2 variants. Treatment noted: around 19 received Ad26.COV2.S at low or high dose, single or two shots; 5 received placebo; per-sample allocation not given. The investigators took samples on day 63 after the first vaccine or placebo injection. CDR3 length: 13 amino acids. V dropped 1 base and J dropped 2 bases, with 7 bases sitting between them. Germline loops: CDR1 SGHRS, CDR2 YFSETQ. The repertoire was sequenced with immunoSEQ multiplex PCR; TCRdb's copy has only in-frame clones and lacks some. The sample has 350,000 to 500,000 clones, roughly 90% seen once.

The chain carries TRBV5-1 and TRBJ2-7; TRBD2 might be the D (5 bases). The sequence derives from a person between 18 and 60 years old who received the Ad26.COV2.S COVID-19 vaccine or a placebo. The starting material was peripheral blood, obtained in a trial of Ad26.COV2.S vaccine versus placebo. The CDR3 sequence: CASSLSGTYEQYF. In DNA, the CDR3 is TGCGCCAGCAGCTTGAGCGGAACCTACGAGCAGTACTTC.